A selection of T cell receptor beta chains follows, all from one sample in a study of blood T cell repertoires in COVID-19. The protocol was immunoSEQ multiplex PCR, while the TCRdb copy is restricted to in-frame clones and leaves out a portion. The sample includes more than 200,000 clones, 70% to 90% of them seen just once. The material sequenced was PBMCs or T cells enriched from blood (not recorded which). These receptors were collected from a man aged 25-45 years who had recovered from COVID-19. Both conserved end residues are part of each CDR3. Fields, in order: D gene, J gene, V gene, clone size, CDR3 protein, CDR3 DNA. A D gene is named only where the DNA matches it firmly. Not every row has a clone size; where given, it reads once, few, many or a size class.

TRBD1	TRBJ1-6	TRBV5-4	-	CASSSGQGWDSPLHF	TGTGCCAGCAGTTCGGGACAGGGTTGGGATTCACCCCTCCACTTT
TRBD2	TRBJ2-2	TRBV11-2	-	CASSPQPSGKAGELFF	TGTGCCAGCAGCCCGCAGCCTAGCGGGAAAGCCGGGGAGCTGTTTTTT
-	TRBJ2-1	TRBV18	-	CASSPPRRGPLLYNEQFF	TGTGCCAGCTCACCACCGAGGAGGGGTCCCCTCTTATACAATGAGCAGTTCTTC
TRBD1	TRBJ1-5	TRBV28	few	CASSPGKGAGSNSNQPQHF	TGTGCCAGCAGCCCCGGAAAGGGGGCCGGGTCAAATAGCAATCAGCCCCAGCATTTT
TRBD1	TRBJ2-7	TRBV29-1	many	CSVGRDRGLHEQYF	TGCAGCGTCGGCCGGGACAGGGGGCTCCACGAGCAGTACTTC
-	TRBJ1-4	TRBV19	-	CASSINSAGSLEKLFF	TGTGCCAGTAGTATAAACTCGGCAGGGTCTTTAGAAAAACTGTTTTTT
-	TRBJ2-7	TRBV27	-	CASSPRGNPGHEQYF	TGTGCCAGCAGTCCGCGGGGCAATCCAGGCCACGAGCAGTACTTC
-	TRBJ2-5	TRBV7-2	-	CASSFSARSQYF	TGTGCCAGCAGCTTTAGTGCGAGATCCCAGTACTTC
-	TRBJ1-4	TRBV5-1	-	CASSLGATNEKLFF	TGCGCCAGCAGCTTGGGCGCAACTAATGAAAAACTGTTTTTT
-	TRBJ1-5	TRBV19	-	CASSMMDIVQGSNQPQHF	TGTGCCAGTAGTATGATGGACATCGTACAGGGTAGCAATCAGCCCCAGCATTTT
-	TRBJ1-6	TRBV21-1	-	CASSLQQGGFSPLHF	TGTGCCAGCAGCCTACAACAGGGGGGATTTTCACCCCTCCACTTT
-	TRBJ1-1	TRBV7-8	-	CASSLEGKGWKTEAFF	TGTGCCAGCAGCTTAGAGGGTAAGGGGTGGAAGACTGAAGCTTTCTTT
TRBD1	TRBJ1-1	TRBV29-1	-	CSVQGTGGTEAFF	TGCAGCGTTCAAGGGACAGGGGGGACTGAAGCTTTCTTT
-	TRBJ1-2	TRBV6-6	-	CASSLQGLHGYTF	TGTGCCAGCAGTTTACAGGGCCTCCATGGCTACACCTTC
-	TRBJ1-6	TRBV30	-	CAWRYRENSPLHF	TGTGCCTGGAGGTACAGGGAAAATTCACCCCTCCACTTT
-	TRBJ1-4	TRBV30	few	CAWSVSGRNEKLFF	TGTGCCTGGAGTGTATCCGGGAGGAATGAAAAACTGTTTTTT
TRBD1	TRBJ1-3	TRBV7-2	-	CASSLRTGEDTIYF	TGTGCCAGCAGCCTACGGACAGGGGAGGACACCATATATTTT
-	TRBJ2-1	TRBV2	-	CASTRGYEQFF	TGTGCCAGCACCAGAGGGTATGAGCAGTTCTTC
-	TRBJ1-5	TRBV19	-	CASSIGWPQHF	TGTGCCAGTAGTATCGGTTGGCCCCAGCATTTT
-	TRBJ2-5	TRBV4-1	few	CASSLWEIAETQYF	TGCGCCAGCAGCCTTTGGGAGATAGCAGAGACCCAGTACTTC
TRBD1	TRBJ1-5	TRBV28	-	CASSFPGTGLSNQPQHF	TGTGCCAGCAGTTTCCCCGGGACAGGGCTAAGCAATCAGCCCCAGCATTTT
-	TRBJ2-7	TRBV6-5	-	CASRTDYSYEQYF	TGTGCCAGCAGGACGGACTACTCCTACGAGCAGTACTTC